Detailed here is one TCR beta chain. This clonotype was picked up many times. There is no known antigen for this receptor. No much larger clone exists at a distance of one base, and base qualities are not known. This record belongs to a study of T cells in Graves' hyperthyroidism and ophthalmopathy (dated by TCRdb to the late 2010s). Regarding the complete study: Peripheral blood was collected at initial diagnosis, before any treatment. After sampling, hyperthyroidism patients received methimazole starting at 30 mg daily, and ophthalmopathy patients received high-dose intravenous methylprednisolone. The paper reports TCR Vbeta CDR3 sequencing of roughly 140 peripheral blood samples: 43 ophthalmopathy, 70 to 85 hyperthyroidism and some 17 progressor patients. Whether ophthalmopathy could be predicted prospectively was tested in an independent validation cohort made up of approximately 19 hyperthyroidism patients plus 17 patients who later progressed to ophthalmopathy. The 90 to 100 discovery patients were randomly divided into training and test sets at a 7:3 ratio. To identify distinguishing TCR V-J signatures, a discovery cohort of about 100 patients was used, comprising 40 to 45 with Graves' ophthalmopathy and approximately 57 with stable Graves' hyperthyroidism. The study also compared thyroid tissue and blood T-cell repertoires from about six Graves' hyperthyroidism patients.

There are 14 amino acids in the CDR3, from cysteine to phenylalanine inclusive. Left in the record is the CDR3 DNA by itself, 42 bases read in frame from the first base. Germline trimming: 8 bases from V, 5 bases from J; junction bases outside gene matches: 11. CDR1 is given as MNHNS and CDR2 as SASEGT, both from the germline V gene. Overall study results and their limits: In validation, the model predicted progression to ophthalmopathy a median of around six months before onset, with over 55% sensitivity and almost 75% specificity. Most expanded thyroid clonotypes (frequency above 0.001) were also found in blood, which suggests that blood repertoires may mirror thyroid immune responses. In cross-validation, a model built on a 13 V-J signature told ophthalmopathy apart from stable hyperthyroidism with roughly 87% sensitivity and approximately 81% specificity, and in testing the same model reached 80%/75%. Sample size was not statistically predetermined, and investigators were not blinded to group allocation.

Stable Graves' hyperthyroidism was defined as no progression to ophthalmopathy during 18 months of follow-up. The hyperthyroidism patients were between 18 and 65 years old and newly diagnosed, with a disease duration of less than 2 months. The study excluded patients with uncontrolled infections, other autoimmune diseases, pregnancy or lactation. Diagnoses relied on clinical symptoms, serum thyroxine and TRAb, thyroid ultrasound and orbital computed tomography. PBMCs were separated from 8 to 10 ml of fresh peripheral blood using Ficoll-Paque density gradient centrifugation. Trizol reagent was used to extract total RNA, and RNA quality was then checked on an Agilent 2100 Bioanalyzer. The TCR beta CDR3 regions were amplified from the RNA transcripts. The TCR CDR3 was subjected to a first round of RT-PCR using the HTBI primer set and the Qiagen OneStep RT-PCR kit. Libraries were constructed in a second round of multiplex PCR, after which size selection and purification were performed. Paired-end sequencing of the libraries was performed with 100 bp reads on an Illumina HiSeq2000. The paper's processing steps were these. SOAPnuke was used to process the raw data, throwing out any read that contained adapters or uncalled bases, had a mean Phred below 15, or lacked an exact constant-primer or identifier match. High-quality paired reads were merged with COPE v1.2.5, and unique nucleotide sequences were defined as clonotypes. Clonotypes were aligned to IMGT TRBV, TRBD and TRBJ reference segments using MiTCR v1.1. The analysis included only V-J combinations with a frequency above 0.0001, which together covered 98% to 99.2% of the repertoires. The TCS score was defined as the ratio of F50 (clonal expansion) to E x V (chaos), calculated using BLOSUM62-based TCRdist between CDR3 peptides within each V-J. Welch's t-statistics and random forest reduced around 550 V-J features to 13, which were used in a naive Bayes classifier (R e1071). TCRdb ran its own pipeline on the public reads, namely fastp trimming at Q25 and MiXCR clone calling, and kept in-frame beta chains. All rows with the same CDR3 protein become a single entry with the most common DNA and genes. TCRdb, rather than the study authors, made the V and J calls. The sample records some 720,000 distinct CDR3 sequences, roughly 15% of which are singletons. Jointly, the top ten make up under 9.5% of the sample.

Input material: blood. This clonotype was obtained from a man aged 18 to 30 with Graves' hyperthyroidism. Rearrangement joined TRBV6-1 to TRBJ1-1; 7 bases in the middle match TRBD1. Here is the DNA: TGTGCCAGCTCAAGACAGGGCCAGGAGACTGAAGCTTTCTTT. This is translated as CASSRQGQETEAFF.